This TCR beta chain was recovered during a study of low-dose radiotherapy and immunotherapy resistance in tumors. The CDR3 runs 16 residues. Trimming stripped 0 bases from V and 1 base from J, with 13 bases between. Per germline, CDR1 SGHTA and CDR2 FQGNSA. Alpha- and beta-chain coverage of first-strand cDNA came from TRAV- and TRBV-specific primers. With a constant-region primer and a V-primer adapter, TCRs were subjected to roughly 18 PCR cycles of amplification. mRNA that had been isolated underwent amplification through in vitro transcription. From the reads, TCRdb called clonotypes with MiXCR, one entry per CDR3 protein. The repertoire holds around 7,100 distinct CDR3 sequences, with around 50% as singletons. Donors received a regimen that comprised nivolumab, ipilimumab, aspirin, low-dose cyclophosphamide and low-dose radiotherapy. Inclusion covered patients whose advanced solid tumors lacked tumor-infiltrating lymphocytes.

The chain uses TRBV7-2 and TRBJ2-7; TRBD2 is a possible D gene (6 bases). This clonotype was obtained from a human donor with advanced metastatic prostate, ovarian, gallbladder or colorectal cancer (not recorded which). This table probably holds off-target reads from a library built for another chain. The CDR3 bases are TGTGCCAGCAGCTTAGCTGGGGGACTTGTATCCTACGAGCAGTACTTC. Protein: CASSLAGGLVSYEQYF. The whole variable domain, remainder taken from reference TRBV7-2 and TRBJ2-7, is GAGVSQSPSNKVTEKGKDVELRCDPISGHTALYWYRQSLGQGLEFLIYFQGNSAPDKSGLPSDRFSAERTGGSVSTLTIQRTQQEDSAVYLCASSLAGGLVSYEQYFGPGTRLTVT.